A single sample is the source of the 17 T cell receptor beta chains below, sequenced in a study of blood T cell repertoires in COVID-19 (TCRdb year 2020). Library preparation used the immunoSEQ multiplex PCR assay. TCRdb obtained this table from immuneACCESS and retained in-frame rearrangements with V and J assigned. These tables miss some clones; where compared with another copy, unresolved V genes account for less than half of the shortfall, and the remainder is unexplained. This sample is represented by some 110,000 clones; approximately 90% of them were singletons. Less than 9.5% of the sample is held by the ten biggest clonotypes. What was sequenced was peripheral blood. The receptors stem from a human donor in a cohort sampled during active COVID-19.

The V gene is TRBV6-6, the J gene TRBJ1-1; 8 positions agree with TRBD1. CDR1 is MNHNY, CDR2 SVGAGI, per germline (reference sequence). CDR3 length: 15 amino acids. V shed 6 bases, J shed 12 bases, and the junction held 18 bases outside the gene matches. CDR3 sequence (DNA): TGTGCCAGCAGGGAGAAGGACAGGGCGGGTTCTGGGACTTTCTTT. As protein: CASREKDRAGSGTFF.

This chain joins TRBV6-5 and TRBJ1-6; TRBD1 aligns across 7 bases. Per the germline V gene, CDR1 is MNHEY and CDR2 is SVGAGI. J lost 5 bases, V lost 6 bases, and 7 bases had no gene match. The CDR3 is made up of 15 amino acids. The DNA of the CDR3 is TGTGCCAGCAGCCTACAGGGGATCGATAATTCACCCCTCCACTTT. It yields the protein CASSLQGIDNSPLHF.

This clone was picked up a small number of times. V and J are TRBV19 and TRBJ1-1, with D perhaps TRBD1 (5 bases). Per the germline V gene, CDR1 is LNHDA and CDR2 is SQIVND (reference sequence). The CDR3 is made up of 15 amino acids. The germline V and J ends were trimmed by 3 bases and 4 bases, with 15 bases remaining between them. DNA of the CDR3: TGTGCCAGTAGTATTCAGGGTGAGTGGATCACTGAAGCTTTCTTT. Amino acids: CASSIQGEWITEAFF.

The chain recombines TRBV19 with TRBJ2-7; 7 nucleotides agree with TRBD1. The CDR3 is 15 residues long. CDR1 and CDR2 (germline): LNHDA, SQIVND (reference sequence). The V segment lost 2 bases and the J segment 4 bases; nucleotides outside the gene matches: 8. CDR3 sequence (DNA): TGTGCCAGTAGTATAAAAGTGGGGACAGTTTACGAGCAGTACTTC. It codes for CASSIKVGTVYEQYF.

The V gene is TRBV9, the J gene TRBJ1-1, with 7 nucleotides matching TRBD1. Germline V gene data show CDR1 as SGDLS and CDR2 as YYNGEE. The ends lost 4 bases at V and 4 bases at J; junction bases unmatched: 7. The CDR3 is 14 residues long. Written as DNA, the CDR3 is TGTGCCAGCAGCTCAAGGGGGCTAGTCACTGAAGCTTTCTTT. This gives the protein CASSSRGLVTEAFF.

The chain recombines TRBV7-9 with TRBJ2-5, with D perhaps TRBD1 (6 bases). Germline V CDR1 and CDR2: SEHNR, FQNEAQ (reference sequence). This CDR3 has 14 residues. V was pared by 4 bases and J by 4 bases, with 13 bases between. In nucleotides, the CDR3 is TGTGCCAGCAGCTCGCCGGGACATCGAGAGACCCAGTACTTC. Translating it yields CASSSPGHRETQYF.

V usage is TRBV6-1 and J usage is TRBJ1-2; D may be TRBD1 (6 bases). Trimming shortened V by 2 bases and J by 4 bases, and 14 bases separated the two germline ends. Germline V gene lookup returns CDR1 MNHNS and CDR2 SASEGT. The CDR3 has 15 amino acids. The CDR3 region is CASSESGRTVYGYTF. CDR3 in DNA: TGTGCCAGCAGTGAAAGCGGTCGGACAGTCTATGGCTACACCTTC.

This CDR3 reads CASSQLSSYNEQFF. For the CDR3, the DNA is TGCGCCAGCAGTCAGCTCAGCTCCTACAATGAGCAGTTCTTC. The chain couples TRBV23-1 to TRBJ2-1; the D is unclear. TRBV23-1 is filed as an ORF, its function uncertain. Trimming removed 3 bases from V and 0 bases from J, with 6 bases in between. CDR3 length: 14 amino acids.

The rearrangement joins TRBV9 to TRBJ1-2; no definite D call. The CDR3 has 15 residues. V shed 3 bases and J shed 1 base, with 13 bases lying between them. Germline V gene lookup returns CDR1 SGDLS and CDR2 YYNGEE. DNA of the CDR3: TGTGCCAGCAGCGCCCGACAAGACCATAACTATGGCTACACCTTC. Encoded protein: CASSARQDHNYGYTF.

The rearrangement joins TRBV13 to TRBJ2-7; TRBD2 aligns across 8 bases. The trim removed 2 bases at V and 2 bases at J, leaving 5 bases unmatched. Germline-derived CDR1 and CDR2 are PRHDT and FYEKMQ (reference sequence). CDR3 length: 15 amino acids. The CDR3 protein is CASSLPGTRAYEQYF. In DNA form, the CDR3 reads TGTGCCAGCAGCTTACCCGGGACTAGAGCCTACGAGCAGTACTTC.

The V call is TRBV9, the J call TRBJ2-1; 13 nucleotides match TRBD2. V lost 0 bases to trimming and J lost 5 bases; unmatched junction nucleotides: 8. CDR3 length equals 18 residues. Per germline, CDR1 SGDLS and CDR2 YYNGEE. CDR3: CASSVAFSGTSGNNEQFF. As DNA, the CDR3 is TGTGCCAGCAGCGTAGCTTTCTCCGGGACTAGCGGGAACAATGAGCAGTTCTTC. Full variable domain (outside the CDR3, taken from reference TRBV9 and TRBJ2-1): DSGVTQTPKHLITATGQRVTLRCSPRSGDLSVYWYQQSLDQGLQFLIQYYNGEERAKGNILERFSAQQFPDLHSELNLSSLELGDSALYFCASSVAFSGTSGNNEQFFGPGTRLTVL.

The chain is built from TRBV2 and TRBJ2-2; D is unclear. V lost 6 bases and J 5 bases, leaving 10 bases between the germline ends. Germline V CDR1 and CDR2: SNHLY, FYNNEI. The length of the CDR3 is 13 residues. The CDR3 region has the DNA TGTGCCAGCAGCGACATACGGACCGGGGAGCTGTTTTTT. Amino acid sequence: CASSDIRTGELFF.

The chain has TRBV5-1 and TRBJ2-1; no definite D call. The CDR3 consists of 15 residues. The V gene's germline CDR1 is SGHRS and CDR2 YFSETQ. Trimming cost V 0 bases and J 3 bases, with 10 bases left between them. The CDR3 DNA sequence: TGCGCCAGCAGCTTGGCTCAGAGGAGCTACAATGAGCAGTTCTTC. Its protein product is CASSLAQRSYNEQFF.

The gene calls are TRBV5-4 and TRBJ1-1, with D possibly TRBD1 on 5 matching bases. Germline V lookup: CDR1 SGHNT, CDR2 YYREEE (reference sequence). This CDR3 has 16 residues. The V end lost 4 bases, the J end lost 1 base, and 17 bases lay between the germline ends. The CDR3 spells CASSPRRVIANTEAFF. The CDR3 DNA follows: TGTGCCAGCAGCCCCCGCAGGGTTATAGCGAACACTGAAGCTTTCTTT.

This rearrangement joins TRBV12-3 or TRBV12-4 to TRBJ1-6; no firm D call. This CDR3 comprises 13 residues. Trimming stripped 2 bases from V and 7 bases from J, with 6 bases between. The CDR3 DNA reads TGTGCCAGCAGTTTACGCGGGAATTCACCCCTCCACTTT. It specifies CASSLRGNSPLHF.

This clone came up a few times. The V gene is TRBV9, the J gene TRBJ1-5; TRBD1 is a possible D gene (5 bases). The CDR3 consists of 16 residues. The V gene's germline CDR1 is SGDLS and CDR2 YYNGEE. V was clipped by 2 bases and J by 1 base, with 13 bases between them. DNA of the CDR3: TGTGCCAGCAGCGTTCCGTTACAGGTGAGCAATCAGCCCCAGCATTTT. Amino acid sequence: CASSVPLQVSNQPQHF.

This clone was seen only once. The chain employs TRBV12-5 and TRBJ2-1, with TRBD2 identical over 9 bases. CDR3 length: 14 residues. V lost 8 bases, J lost 7 bases, and 9 bases stayed unmatched. CDR1 LGHNT and CDR2 FRNRAP come from the germline V gene. CDR3 in DNA: TGTGCTAGTAGAGAGGCGGGGGGGGGAAATGAGCAGTTCTTC. Protein product: CASREAGGGNEQFF.